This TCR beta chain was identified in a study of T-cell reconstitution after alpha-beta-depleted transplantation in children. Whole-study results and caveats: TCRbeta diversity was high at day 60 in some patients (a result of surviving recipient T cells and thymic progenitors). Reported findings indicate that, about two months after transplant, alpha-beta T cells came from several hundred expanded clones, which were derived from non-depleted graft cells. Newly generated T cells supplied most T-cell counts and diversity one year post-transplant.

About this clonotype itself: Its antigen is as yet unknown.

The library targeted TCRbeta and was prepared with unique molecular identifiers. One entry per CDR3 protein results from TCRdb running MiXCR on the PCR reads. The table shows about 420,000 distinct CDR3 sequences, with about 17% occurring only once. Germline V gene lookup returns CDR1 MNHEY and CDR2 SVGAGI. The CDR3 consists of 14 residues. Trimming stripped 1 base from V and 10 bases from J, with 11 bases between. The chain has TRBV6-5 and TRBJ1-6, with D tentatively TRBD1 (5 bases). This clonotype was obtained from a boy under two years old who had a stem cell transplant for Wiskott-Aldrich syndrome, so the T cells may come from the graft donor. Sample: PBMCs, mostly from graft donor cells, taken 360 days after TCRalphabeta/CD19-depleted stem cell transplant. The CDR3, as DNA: TGTGCCAGCAGTTACTGGGACGGAGCCTCACCCCTCCACTTT. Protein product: CASSYWDGASPLHF.